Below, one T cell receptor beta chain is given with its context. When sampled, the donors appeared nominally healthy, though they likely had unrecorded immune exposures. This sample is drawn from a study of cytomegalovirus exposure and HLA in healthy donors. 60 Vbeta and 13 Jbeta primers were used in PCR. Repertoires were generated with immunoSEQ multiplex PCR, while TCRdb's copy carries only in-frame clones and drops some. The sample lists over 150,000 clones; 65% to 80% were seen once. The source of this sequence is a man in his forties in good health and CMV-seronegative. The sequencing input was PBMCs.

The CDR3: CASSSPTGGGWYF. As DNA, the CDR3 is TGTGCCAGCAGTTCCCCCACAGGGGGCGGTTGGTACTTC. This chain connects TRBV28 to TRBJ2-7, with 9 bases fitting TRBD1. The V gene's germline CDR1 is MDHEN and CDR2 SYDVKM. Trimming took 4 bases from V and 12 from J; bases not matched to a gene: 10. The CDR3 has 13 amino acids.